The source of this T cell receptor (beta chain) is a study of T cell responses to AZD1222 COVID-19 vaccine. Study-wide results and caveats: The CD4 TCRs associated with vaccination extended across spike and predominated at 160-218 and 743-854. Mostly white British, mostly female donors; authors suggested clonal diversity may be underestimated.

The length of the CDR3 is 13 residues. Germline CDR1 is LNHDA and CDR2 is SQIVND (reference sequence). Trimming stripped 4 bases from V and 8 bases from J, with 14 bases between. About this clone: Its antigen is not known.

Using immunoSEQ multiplex PCR, the repertoire was profiled, and TCRdb retains in-frame clones only, with some absent. Counted here are 75,000 to 100,000 clones, 92% occurring once; the ten biggest clones make up roughly 3.1%. The source is an adult who received the AZD1222 COVID-19 vaccine. The chain has TRBV19 and TRBJ1-2, with a tentative D call TRBD1 (5 bases). The input for sequencing was peripheral blood, taken 28 days after the second AZD1222 dose. The CDR3 loop reads CASSTDRDLGYTF. CDR3 DNA sequence: TGTGCCAGTAGTACGGATCGGGACTTAGGCTACACCTTC. The variable domain in full, with the rest retrieved from reference TRBV19 and TRBJ1-2, is DGGITQSPKYLFRKEGQNVTLSCEQNLNHDAMYWYRQDPGQGLRLIYYSQIVNDFQKGDIAEGYSVSREKKESFPLTVTSAQKNPTAFYLCASSTDRDLGYTFGSGTRLTVV.